The source of this T cell receptor (beta chain) is a study of cytomegalovirus exposure and HLA in healthy donors. This CDR3 spans 14 amino acids. Germline CDR1 reads MGHDK; CDR2 reads SYGVNS. The V gene lost 3 bases and the J gene lost 5 bases, with 10 bases spanning the gap. TCRdb's table, derived via immunoSEQ multiplex PCR, lists solely in-frame clones and lacks some. This sample has approximately 200,000 clones; almost 90% occur once, and the top ten carry about 3%. Study-wide results and limits: Reportedly, cytomegalovirus status was diagnosed with high sensitivity and specificity. The study recorded more than 150 TCR beta chains that were cytomegalovirus-associated. Clusters of TCRs from the first cohort tended to co-occur in the 110 or so validation repertoires (as a later analysis found).

As for this clone: What it binds is unknown.

The donors were in the approximately 130-subject validation cohort, distinct from the approximately 700-subject first cohort. The receptor was derived from a woman between 18 and 29 years old in good health and CMV-seronegative. The gene calls are TRBV25-1 and TRBJ2-2; D uncertain. The sequenced material came from PBMCs. The chain's CDR3 is CASSEIFGTGELFF. The CDR3 DNA follows: TGTGCCAGCAGTGAGATCTTCGGGACCGGGGAGCTGTTTTTT.